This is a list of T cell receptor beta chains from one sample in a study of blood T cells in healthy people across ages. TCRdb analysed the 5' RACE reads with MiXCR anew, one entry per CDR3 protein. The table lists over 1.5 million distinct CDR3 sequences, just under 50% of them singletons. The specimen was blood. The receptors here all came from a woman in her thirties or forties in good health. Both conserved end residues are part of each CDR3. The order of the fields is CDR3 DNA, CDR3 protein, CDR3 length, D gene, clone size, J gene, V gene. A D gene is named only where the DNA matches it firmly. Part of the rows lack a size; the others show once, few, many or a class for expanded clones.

DNA: TGCGCCAGCAGCTTCGGGACAGAGGCCAATGAGCAGTTCTTC
CDR3: CASSFGTEANEQFF
length: 14
D: TRBD1
size: .
J: TRBJ2-1
V: TRBV5-1

DNA: TGTGCCAGCAACGACAGGGGGGCCCAAGAGACCCAGTACTTC
CDR3: CASNDRGAQETQYF
length: 14
D: TRBD1
size: .
J: TRBJ2-5
V: TRBV12-3/TRBV12-4

DNA: TGTGCCACCAGACCGACAGGCGCGGAGACCCAGTACTTC
CDR3: CATRPTGAETQYF
length: 13
D: .
size: .
J: TRBJ2-5
V: TRBV24-1

DNA: TGTGCCAGCAGCTCGGAACTAGGGACGCCACAAGAGACCCAGTACTTC
CDR3: CASSSELGTPQETQYF
length: 16
D: .
size: .
J: TRBJ2-5
V: TRBV11-2

DNA: TGCGCCAGCAGCCAAGGAGCGAACAGGGGAGACGAGCAGTACTTC
CDR3: CASSQGANRGDEQYF
length: 15
D: TRBD1
size: .
J: TRBJ2-7
V: TRBV4-3

DNA: TGTGCCAGCAGCGAAACACTAGCGCAGCAAGAGACCCAGTACTTC
CDR3: CASSETLAQQETQYF
length: 15
D: TRBD2
size: few
J: TRBJ2-5
V: TRBV9

DNA: TGTGCCAGCAGCTTAATCGGTGGGATCTCCTACAATGAGCAGTTCTTC
CDR3: CASSLIGGISYNEQFF
length: 16
D: .
size: .
J: TRBJ2-1
V: TRBV7-9

DNA: TGCAGTGCTAGAGATCTGGCGGGGATCACAGATACGCAGTATTTT
CDR3: CSARDLAGITDTQYF
length: 15
D: .
size: .
J: TRBJ2-3
V: TRBV20-1

DNA: TGTGCCAGCAGTGAAGCAACGAGGCTGTACTTC
CDR3: CASSEATRLYF
length: 11
D: .
size: .
J: TRBJ2-4
V: TRBV2

DNA: TGTGCCAGCAGCCAAGAGGGGGGGCACCAGAGCAATCAGCCCCAGCATTTT
CDR3: CASSQEGGHQSNQPQHF
length: 17
D: .
size: .
J: TRBJ1-5
V: TRBV4-2

DNA: TGCGCCAGCAGCCAAGCCCTGCGGCAGGGGAATCAGCCCCAGCATTTT
CDR3: CASSQALRQGNQPQHF
length: 16
D: .
size: once
J: TRBJ1-5
V: TRBV4-1

DNA: TGCAGTGCTAGTACAGCGTGGGGGCCTAGAAACATTCAGTACTTC
CDR3: CSASTAWGPRNIQYF
length: 15
D: .
size: once
J: TRBJ2-4
V: TRBV20-1

DNA: TGTGCCAGCAGTTTGGAGTCGGGACTAGGCACAGATACGCGGTATTTT
CDR3: CASSLESGLGTDTRYF
length: 16
D: TRBD2
size: .
J: TRBJ2-3
V: TRBV28

DNA: TGTGCCAGCAGTTACCTCGGGACAGGAGAAGGCAAAAACATTCAGTACTTC
CDR3: CASSYLGTGEGKNIQYF
length: 17
D: TRBD1
size: .
J: TRBJ2-4
V: TRBV6-5

DNA: TGCAGTGCTCGTGGACTGGCACAGGGTAACGAGCAGTACTTC
CDR3: CSARGLAQGNEQYF
length: 14
D: .
size: few
J: TRBJ2-7
V: TRBV20-1

DNA: TGTGCCAGCACGTGGGGTGCCGAACGCGAGCAGTACTTC
CDR3: CASTWGAEREQYF
length: 13
D: .
size: few
J: TRBJ2-7
V: TRBV6-2/TRBV6-3

DNA: TGTGCCAGCAGACCACCGGGACAGGGTCAACAGACCCAGTACTTC
CDR3: CASRPPGQGQQTQYF
length: 15
D: TRBD1
size: few
J: TRBJ2-5
V: TRBV7-2

DNA: TGCAGTGCTTTATCAATAGAGCGGCCGGGATTCCAAGAGACCCAGTACTTC
CDR3: CSALSIERPGFQETQYF
length: 17
D: .
size: .
J: TRBJ2-5
V: TRBV20-1

DNA: TGTGCCAGTAGTATGTTTGGTGGGGGGGCCTTTTTCAATGAGCAGTTCTTC
CDR3: CASSMFGGGAFFNEQFF
length: 17
D: .
size: .
J: TRBJ2-1
V: TRBV19

DNA: TGCGCCAGCAGCCAAGCTTCGGGGGAATTCTCCTACAATGAGCAGTTCTTC
CDR3: CASSQASGEFSYNEQFF
length: 17
D: .
size: .
J: TRBJ2-1
V: TRBV4-3

DNA: TGCGCCAGCAGCTTTCTTGGCCGGAACACTGAAGCTTTCTTT
CDR3: CASSFLGRNTEAFF
length: 14
D: .
size: .
J: TRBJ1-1
V: TRBV5-1

DNA: TGCAGCGTGGCTGACAGGGGGCAAAACTATGGCTACACCTTC
CDR3: CSVADRGQNYGYTF
length: 14
D: TRBD1
size: .
J: TRBJ1-2
V: TRBV29-1

DNA: TGTGCCAGCAGCCAAGGAGGGACAGCTCGGGATACGCAGTATTTT
CDR3: CASSQGGTARDTQYF
length: 15
D: TRBD1
size: few
J: TRBJ2-3
V: TRBV4-2

DNA: TGCAGCGTTGTTACCGGGACAGGGGTCGAGCAGTACTTC
CDR3: CSVVTGTGVEQYF
length: 13
D: TRBD1
size: .
J: TRBJ2-7
V: TRBV29-1

DNA: TGTGCCAGCAGCTTCCTTCAAGGGACTGGGGCCAACGTCCTGACTTTC
CDR3: CASSFLQGTGANVLTF
length: 16
D: .
size: few
J: TRBJ2-6
V: TRBV11-2

DNA: TGCAGTGCTTACCAACAGGGTAATCGCTACGAGCAGTACTTC
CDR3: CSAYQQGNRYEQYF
length: 14
D: .
size: .
J: TRBJ2-7
V: TRBV20-1

DNA: TGTGCCAGCAGCCCTAGGGCCTTGAGCTCTGGGGCCAACGTCCTGACTTTC
CDR3: CASSPRALSSGANVLTF
length: 17
D: .
size: few
J: TRBJ2-6
V: TRBV7-3

DNA: TGCGCCAGCAGCCAAGAGGGGTCAGCACAAGAGACCCAGTACTTC
CDR3: CASSQEGSAQETQYF
length: 15
D: .
size: few
J: TRBJ2-5
V: TRBV4-3

DNA: TGTGCCAGCAGTTTGCCGAAGGGGCAGTCAGATACGCAGTATTTT
CDR3: CASSLPKGQSDTQYF
length: 15
D: .
size: once
J: TRBJ2-3
V: TRBV28

DNA: TGTGCCAGCAGCTTAAGGGGACCGAGCCTCCAAGAGACCCAGTACTTC
CDR3: CASSLRGPSLQETQYF
length: 16
D: .
size: few
J: TRBJ2-5
V: TRBV5-5

DNA: TGCAGTGCTAGACGTCCCGGGGGGGCCCATGAGACCCAGTACTTC
CDR3: CSARRPGGAHETQYF
length: 15
D: TRBD2
size: .
J: TRBJ2-5
V: TRBV20-1

DNA: TGTGCCAGTCTCGAAAATACAGGGTACCGATATGGCTACACCTTC
CDR3: CASLENTGYRYGYTF
length: 15
D: .
size: many
J: TRBJ1-2
V: TRBV3-1

DNA: TGTGCCAGCAGCCCCGGGGCAGGGTGGGGGACCCAGTACTTC
CDR3: CASSPGAGWGTQYF
length: 14
D: .
size: .
J: TRBJ2-5
V: TRBV27

DNA: TGCGCCAGCAGCTCCCTCGGGGGGGACAGGGCTAACTATGGCTACACCTTT
CDR3: CASSSLGGDRANYGYTF
length: 17
D: TRBD1
size: .
J: TRBJ1-2
V: TRBV5-1

DNA: TGTGCCAGAAGGGGCAGCAGCTCCTACGAGCAGTACTTC
CDR3: CARRGSSSYEQYF
length: 13
D: .
size: .
J: TRBJ2-7
V: TRBV2

DNA: TGTGCCAGCATCAAGGCCGGAAATCAGCCCCAGCATTTT
CDR3: CASIKAGNQPQHF
length: 13
D: .
size: .
J: TRBJ1-5
V: TRBV28

DNA: TGTGCCAGCGCGAGTGGGCCCAATAGTTCACCCCTCCACTTT
CDR3: CASASGPNSSPLHF
length: 14
D: .
size: .
J: TRBJ1-6
V: TRBV28

DNA: TGTGCCAGCAGCTCTCCGAGGGCAGGGACCAATGAGCAGTTCTTC
CDR3: CASSSPRAGTNEQFF
length: 15
D: .
size: few
J: TRBJ2-1
V: TRBV7-2

DNA: TGCGCCAGCAGTAGCCTGACAGGGGAAGGGGGCACTGAAGCTTTCTTT
CDR3: CASSSLTGEGGTEAFF
length: 16
D: TRBD1
size: once
J: TRBJ1-1
V: TRBV10-2

DNA: TGTGCCAGCAGTCCACAGTCGGGCGTCGGCGGCTACACCTTC
CDR3: CASSPQSGVGGYTF
length: 14
D: .
size: many
J: TRBJ1-2
V: TRBV12-3/TRBV12-4

DNA: TGCGCCAGCGGACGAAGGGGGCCAAGAAGCGAGACCCAGTACTTC
CDR3: CASGRRGPRSETQYF
length: 15
D: TRBD1
size: many
J: TRBJ2-5
V: TRBV5-1

DNA: TGCAGTGCTAGAGGGCTAGCGGGGGTTAGCACAGATACGCAGTATTTT
CDR3: CSARGLAGVSTDTQYF
length: 16
D: TRBD2
size: .
J: TRBJ2-3
V: TRBV20-1

DNA: TGTGCCAGCAGCCAAATGGGTTTTGAGCAGTTCTTC
CDR3: CASSQMGFEQFF
length: 12
D: .
size: .
J: TRBJ2-1
V: TRBV14

DNA: TGTGCCAGCAGCCTGACAGCGAGCTCCTACGAGCAGTACTTC
CDR3: CASSLTASSYEQYF
length: 14
D: .
size: many
J: TRBJ2-7
V: TRBV3-1

DNA: TGTGCCAGCAGTCCCCTTTCCTCCGACAGGTACCAAGAGACCCAGTACTTC
CDR3: CASSPLSSDRYQETQYF
length: 17
D: .
size: few
J: TRBJ2-5
V: TRBV28

DNA: TGTGCTAGTGGTGGCGCGGGGGGGCCCAGGGAGCAGTTCTTC
CDR3: CASGGAGGPREQFF
length: 14
D: TRBD2
size: .
J: TRBJ2-1
V: TRBV12-5

DNA: TGTGCCAGCAGTCCGGAGGGTGGGAGGGAAGGCGAAAAACTGTTTTTT
CDR3: CASSPEGGREGEKLFF
length: 16
D: .
size: .
J: TRBJ1-4
V: TRBV7-2

DNA: TGCAGCATTTGGTTGAAGGGAAACAATGAGCAGTTCTTC
CDR3: CSIWLKGNNEQFF
length: 13
D: .
size: .
J: TRBJ2-1
V: TRBV29-1

DNA: TGTGCCAGCAGTAGTCCCGGGACAGGGGGGGATAGGGATACGCAGTATTTT
CDR3: CASSSPGTGGDRDTQYF
length: 17
D: TRBD1
size: few
J: TRBJ2-3
V: TRBV6-1

DNA: TGTGCCAGCAGCCAAGATAGAAGGGTGCGGACTAGGACAGATACGCAGTATTTT
CDR3: CASSQDRRVRTRTDTQYF
length: 18
D: TRBD2
size: .
J: TRBJ2-3
V: TRBV3-1

DNA: TGTGCCATCAGTTCGGGGTCCTACGAGCAGTTCTTC
CDR3: CAISSGSYEQFF
length: 12
D: .
size: .
J: TRBJ2-1
V: TRBV10-3

DNA: TGTGCCAGCAGCCCTGACCGATCGTACCAAGAGACCCAGTACTTC
CDR3: CASSPDRSYQETQYF
length: 15
D: .
size: .
J: TRBJ2-5
V: TRBV7-6

DNA: TGTGCCAGCAGCCTTAGGGCCGCAGGCCAGGAGGGCTACACCTTC
CDR3: CASSLRAAGQEGYTF
length: 15
D: .
size: .
J: TRBJ1-2
V: TRBV4-2

DNA: TGTGCCAGCACCGGGGAATTGAGCTCCTACAATGAGCAGTTCTTC
CDR3: CASTGELSSYNEQFF
length: 15
D: .
size: few
J: TRBJ2-1
V: TRBV2

DNA: TGTGCCAGCAGCACTTCAGGGGGTCAGCCCCAGCATTTT
CDR3: CASSTSGGQPQHF
length: 13
D: TRBD1
size: .
J: TRBJ1-5
V: TRBV12-3/TRBV12-4